This T cell receptor (beta chain) was captured by sequencing in a study of cytomegalovirus exposure and HLA in healthy donors. Study results and limitations: The study flagged some 170 TCR beta chains as cytomegalovirus-associated. Three CMV-associated chains proved CMV antigen-specific in vitro. Most TCR sequences showed up rarely, but some public TCRs showed up in many donors.

Germline loops: CDR1 ENHRY, CDR2 SYGVKD. V dropped 9 bases and J dropped 2; count of bases not matched to a gene: 8. CDR3 length: 14 residues. Regarding this clone: Its antigen is undetermined.

Generated by immunoSEQ multiplex PCR, the TCRdb table keeps only in-frame clones and is missing some. This sample has 70,000 or so clones; approximately 93% occur once, and the top ten carry about 1.6%. Among the 110 or so subjects of the validation cohort, separate from the roughly 670-subject first cohort, were the donors. V is TRBV10-3 and J is TRBJ2-7, with 9 bases that match TRBD1. The sample comprised PBMCs. The sequence was obtained from a man between 18 and 35 years old in good health and CMV-seropositive. Here the CDR3 reads CAICPGQGTYEQYF. Here the CDR3 DNA reads TGTGCCATTTGCCCGGGACAGGGTACCTACGAGCAGTACTTC.